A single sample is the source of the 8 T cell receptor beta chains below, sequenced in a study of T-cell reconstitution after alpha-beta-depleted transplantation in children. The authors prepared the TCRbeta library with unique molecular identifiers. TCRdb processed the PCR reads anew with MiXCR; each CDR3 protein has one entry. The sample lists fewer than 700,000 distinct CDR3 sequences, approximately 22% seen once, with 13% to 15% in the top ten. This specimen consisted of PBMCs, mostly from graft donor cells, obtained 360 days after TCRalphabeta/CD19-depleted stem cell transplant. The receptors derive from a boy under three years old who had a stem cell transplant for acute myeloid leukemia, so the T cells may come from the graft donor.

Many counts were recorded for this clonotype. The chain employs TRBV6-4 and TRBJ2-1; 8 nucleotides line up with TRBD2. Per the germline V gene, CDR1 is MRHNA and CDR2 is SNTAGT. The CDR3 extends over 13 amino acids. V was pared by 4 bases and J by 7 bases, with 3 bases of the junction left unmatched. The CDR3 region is CASSALAGNEQFF. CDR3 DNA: TGTGCCAGCAGTGCCCTAGCGGGTAATGAGCAGTTCTTC.

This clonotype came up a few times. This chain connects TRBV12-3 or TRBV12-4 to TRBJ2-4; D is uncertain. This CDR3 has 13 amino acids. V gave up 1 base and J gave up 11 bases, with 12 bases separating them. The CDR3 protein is CASSLDWAGVQYF. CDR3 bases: TGTGCCAGCAGTTTAGACTGGGCTGGAGTTCAGTACTTC.

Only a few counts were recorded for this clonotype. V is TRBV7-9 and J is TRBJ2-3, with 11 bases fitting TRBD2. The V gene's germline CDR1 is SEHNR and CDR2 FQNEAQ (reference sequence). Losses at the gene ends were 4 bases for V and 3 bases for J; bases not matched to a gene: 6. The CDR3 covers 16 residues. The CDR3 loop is CASSSLSGGATDTQYF. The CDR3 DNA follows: TGTGCCAGCAGCTCCCTTAGCGGGGGGGCGACAGATACGCAGTATTTT. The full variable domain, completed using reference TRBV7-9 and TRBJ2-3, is DTGVSQNPRHKITKRGQNVTFRCDPISEHNRLYWYRQTLGQGPEFLTYFQNEAQLEKSRLLSDRFSAERPKGSFSTLEIQRTEQGDSAMYLCASSSLSGGATDTQYFGPGTRLTVL.

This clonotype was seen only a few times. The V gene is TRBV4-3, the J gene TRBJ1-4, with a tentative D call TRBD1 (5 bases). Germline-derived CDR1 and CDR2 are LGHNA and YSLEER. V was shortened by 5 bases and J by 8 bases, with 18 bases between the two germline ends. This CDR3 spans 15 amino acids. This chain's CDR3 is CASSTNQGAGEKLFF. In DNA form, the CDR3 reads TGCGCCAGCAGCACCAACCAGGGAGCGGGAGAAAAACTGTTTTTT.

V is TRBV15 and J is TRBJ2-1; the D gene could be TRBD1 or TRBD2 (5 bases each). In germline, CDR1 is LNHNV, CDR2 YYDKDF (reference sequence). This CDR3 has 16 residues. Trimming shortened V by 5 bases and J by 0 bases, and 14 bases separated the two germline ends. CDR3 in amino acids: CATSAGAPSSYNEQFF. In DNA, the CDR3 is TGTGCCACCAGCGCCGGGGCCCCAAGCTCCTACAATGAGCAGTTCTTC.

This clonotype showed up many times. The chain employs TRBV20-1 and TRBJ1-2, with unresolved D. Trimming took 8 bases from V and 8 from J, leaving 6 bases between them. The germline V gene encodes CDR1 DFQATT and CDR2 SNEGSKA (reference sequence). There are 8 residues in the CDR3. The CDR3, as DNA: TGCAGTCCTTTAGGCTACACCTTC. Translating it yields CSPLGYTF.

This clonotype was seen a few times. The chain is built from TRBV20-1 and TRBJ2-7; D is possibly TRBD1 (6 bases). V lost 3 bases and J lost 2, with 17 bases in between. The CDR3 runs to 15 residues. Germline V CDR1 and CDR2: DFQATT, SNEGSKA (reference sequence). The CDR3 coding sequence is TGCAGTGCTAGGACAGGTTCCAATCCAACCTACGAGCAGTACGTC. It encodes CSARTGSNPTYEQYV.

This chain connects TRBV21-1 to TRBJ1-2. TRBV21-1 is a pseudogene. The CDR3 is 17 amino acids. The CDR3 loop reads CASSNPREGGTNYGYTF. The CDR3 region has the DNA TGTGCCAGCAGCAACCCTAGGGAGGGAGGAACGAACTATGGCTACACCTTC.